This passage covers 2 T cell receptor beta chains from one sample sequenced in a study of cytomegalovirus exposure and HLA in healthy donors. Amplification used 60 Vbeta primers and 13 Jbeta primers. Sequenced by immunoSEQ multiplex PCR; TCRdb stores in-frame clones only, minus some. The sample comprises 55,000 to 85,000 clones, 72% of which are singletons, and about 12% rests with the top ten. Sequencing was carried out using PBMCs. Receptors originate from a woman aged 40 to 50 in good health and CMV-seropositive.

The V call is TRBV11-2, the J call TRBJ2-5; D is possibly TRBD2 (6 bases). V lost 3 bases and J lost 4, with 12 bases in between. Germline-derived CDR1 and CDR2 are SGHAT and FQNNGV. CDR3 length: 14 amino acids. The CDR3 DNA reads as TGTGCCAGCAGCTTCCAGCGGGCGGGAGAGACCCAGTACTTC. Translating it yields CASSFQRAGETQYF.

This clone was observed a single time. The chain links TRBV7-9 to TRBJ2-1; 9 bases fit TRBD2. This CDR3 spans 16 amino acids. J gave up 6 bases and V 1 base, and 7 bases lay outside the gene matches. Germline CDR1 is SEHNR and CDR2 is FQNEAQ (reference sequence). CDR3 bases: TGTGCCAGCAGCTTAGAGAGCGGGGGGCCCGGCAATGAGCAGTTCTTC. This gives the protein CASSLESGGPGNEQFF.